This T cell receptor (beta chain) appears in the sequencing data of a study of T cell changes during pregnancy in multiple sclerosis (dated by TCRdb to between 2019 and 2020). At the level of the whole study: The study examined how the T cell repertoire changed over the course of pregnancy in women with multiple sclerosis.

The CDR3 spans 13 residues, from the cysteine through the phenylalanine. The entry retains the CDR3 DNA only, 39 bases that are in frame from base 1. The germline V gene sets CDR1 to SNHLY and CDR2 to FYNNEI. Clipping removes 6 bases from V and 3 bases from J, with 5 as the unmatched junction base count. Note on this clone: The antigen this receptor binds is unknown. The sample holds no much larger clone one base away, and base qualities are not on file.

Libraries were prepared through the immunoSEQ multiplex PCR assay. TCRdb holds this immuneACCESS table with in-frame rearrangements only. Some clones are missing; in checked studies, unresolved V genes explain under half, and the rest has no known cause. This sample holds around 25,000 clones; 70% to 90% were observed only once. The ten largest clones capture around 16% of the sample. The V and J genes are TRBV2 and TRBJ2-7, with 7 central nucleotides matching TRBD1. This TCR was sampled from a female donor in good health, enrolled as a control in a pregnancy study. Sequencing used CD8+ T cells from peripheral blood mononuclear cells, obtained in the first trimester of pregnancy. The CDR3 reads CASSAGTDYEQYF. Read as DNA, the sequence is TGTGCCAGCAGCGCCGGGACAGACTACGAGCAGTACTTC.